This T cell receptor beta chain comes out of a study of cytomegalovirus exposure and HLA in healthy donors. Regarding the study as a whole: Associated with HLA alleles at 0.05 false discovery rate in a later analysis were some 16,000 TCR beta sequences.

Germline V gives CDR1 MGHRA, CDR2 YSYEKL. After removal of 3 bases from V and 7 bases from J, the junction contained 17 bases not matched to a gene. This CDR3 is built from 17 residues. PCR employed 60 Vbeta and 13 Jbeta primers. TCRdb keeps only in-frame clones here, not all; method: immunoSEQ multiplex PCR. Among approximately 210,000 clones, 70% to 80% were seen once, and the ten largest hold 2% to 2.5%. On this clone itself: Its target is unknown.

This TCR derives from a woman aged 30 to 39 in good health and CMV-seropositive. The sequencing input was PBMCs. V and J are TRBV4-1 and TRBJ2-5; TRBD2 aligns across 7 bases. The CDR3 loop is CASSQVDMGLSYLTQYF. CDR3 DNA sequence: TGCGCCAGCAGCCAGGTCGATATGGGACTATCTTATTTGACCCAGTACTTC.